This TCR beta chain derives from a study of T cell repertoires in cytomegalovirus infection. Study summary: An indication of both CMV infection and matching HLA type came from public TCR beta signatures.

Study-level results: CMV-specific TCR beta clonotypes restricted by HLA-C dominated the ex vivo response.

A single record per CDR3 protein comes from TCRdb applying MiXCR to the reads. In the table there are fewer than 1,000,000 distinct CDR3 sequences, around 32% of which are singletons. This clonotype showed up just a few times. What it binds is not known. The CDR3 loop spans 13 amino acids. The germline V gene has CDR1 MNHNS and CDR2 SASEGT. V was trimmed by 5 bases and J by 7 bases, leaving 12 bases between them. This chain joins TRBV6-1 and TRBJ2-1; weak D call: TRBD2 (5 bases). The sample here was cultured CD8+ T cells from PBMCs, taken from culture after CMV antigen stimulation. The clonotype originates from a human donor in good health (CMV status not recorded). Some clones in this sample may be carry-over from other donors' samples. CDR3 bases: TGTGCCAGCAGTTGGAACTGGGAGAATGAGCAGTTCTTC. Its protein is CASSWNWENEQFF.